These 32 T cell receptor beta chains were sequenced from one sample in a study of shared clonotypes between healthy human individuals. Produced via immunoSEQ multiplex PCR; TCRdb's table is partial and in-frame only. The sample includes roughly 520,000 clones, roughly 95% of them seen just once. Source material: naive CD4+ T cells sorted from blood. The subset here: CD45RA+ positively selected. The receptors come from a woman aged 25 to 45 in good health.

The CDR3 protein is CASSLGRGSGANVLTF. In nucleotides, the CDR3 is TGTGCCAGCAGCTTGGGGAGGGGCTCTGGGGCCAACGTCCTGACTTTC. V usage is TRBV5-5 and J usage is TRBJ2-6; a possible D gene is TRBD2 (6 bases). V was clipped by 0 bases and J by 0 bases, with 7 bases between them. CDR3 length: 16 amino acids. The V gene's germline CDR1 is SGHKS and CDR2 YYEKEE (reference sequence). The whole variable domain, remainder taken from reference TRBV5-5 and TRBJ2-6, is DAGVTQSPTHLIKTRGQQVTLRCSPISGHKSVSWYQQVLGQGPQFIFQYYEKEERGRGNFPDRFSARQFPNYSSELNVNALLLGDSALYLCASSLGRGSGANVLTFGAGSRLTVL.

The chain links TRBV28 to TRBJ2-7, with D tentatively TRBD2 (6 bases). The CDR3 spans 15 residues. Germline V gene lookup returns CDR1 MDHEN and CDR2 SYDVKM. The germline V and J ends were trimmed by 1 base and 2 bases, with 12 bases remaining between them. In DNA form, the CDR3 reads TGTGCCAGCAGTTTATATGCGGGGTCTGCCTACGAGCAGTACTTC. Its translation is CASSLYAGSAYEQYF.

The chain links TRBV18 to TRBJ1-4; TRBD1 is a possible D gene (5 bases). The germline CDR1 and CDR2 sequences are KGHSH and LQKENI. Trimming shortened V by 6 bases and J by 4 bases, and 18 bases separated the two germline ends. CDR3 length: 16 residues. CDR3: CASSTPGGKNNEKLFF. CDR3 DNA sequence: TGTGCCAGCTCGACTCCGGGGGGGAAGAATAATGAAAAACTGTTTTTT. The entire variable domain, with the rest obtained from reference TRBV18 and TRBJ1-4, is as follows: NAGVMQNPRHLVRRRGQEARLRCSPMKGHSHVYWYRQLPEEGLKFMVYLQKENIIDESGMPKERFSAEFPKEGPSILRIQQVVRGDSAAYFCASSTPGGKNNEKLFFGSGTQLSVL.

As regards this clone: Other DNA sequences in the sample encode the same CDR3. The V and J genes are TRBV5-1 and TRBJ2-7; a weak D match, TRBD2 (6 bases). V was cut by 0 bases and J by 0 bases, with 10 bases left in between. The CDR3 loop spans 15 amino acids. Germline CDR1 and CDR2: SGHRS and YFSETQ. The CDR3 DNA is TGCGCCAGCAGCTTGGCGGGGACTGGCTCCTACGAGCAGTACTTC. This sequence encodes CASSLAGTGSYEQYF.

The rearrangement uses TRBV4-2 and TRBJ2-7, with 13 bases matching TRBD2. Losses at the gene ends were 4 bases for V and 3 bases for J; bases not matched to a gene: 6. This CDR3 is 16 amino acids long. CDR1 and CDR2 from the germline V gene are LGHNA and YNFKEQ. The CDR3 spells CASSRRGLAGLYEQYF. CDR3 in DNA: TGTGCCAGCAGCCGCCGGGGACTAGCGGGACTCTACGAGCAGTACTTC.

The chain couples TRBV23-1 to TRBJ1-2; 7 bases map to TRBD1. TRBV23-1 is recorded as an ORF, its role being uncertain. The V segment lost 6 bases and the J segment 7 bases; nucleotides outside the gene matches: 8. CDR3 length: 13 residues. This CDR3 is CASRDRASGGYTF. The CDR3 DNA reads TGCGCCAGCAGAGACAGGGCCTCGGGTGGCTACACCTTC.

J is TRBJ2-3 and V is TRBV19; D is unclear. V lost 5 bases and J 4 bases, leaving 13 bases between the germline ends. CDR1 LNHDA and CDR2 SQIVND come from the germline V gene (reference sequence). This CDR3 is 14 amino acids long. The CDR3 DNA sequence: TGTGCCAGTAGTTGGGCTAGGGCGTCAGATACGCAGTATTTT. It codes for CASSWARASDTQYF.

This rearrangement joins TRBV2 to TRBJ2-2; 9 bases fit TRBD2. CDR3 length equals 14 residues. The V and J ends lost 10 bases and 2 bases, in that order; junction bases with no gene match: 5. In germline, CDR1 is SNHLY, CDR2 FYNNEI. This chain's CDR3 is CAIPGTSNTGELFF. The CDR3 DNA follows: TGTGCCATTCCCGGGACTAGCAACACCGGGGAGCTGTTTTTT.

The chain links TRBV7-9 to TRBJ1-4; D call uncertain. This CDR3 is 13 amino acids long. The germline V gene encodes CDR1 SEHNR and CDR2 FQNEAQ (reference sequence). Trimming removed 5 bases at V and 8 bases at J, with 12 bases between. In DNA form, the CDR3 reads TGTGCCAGCAGCAGAAGGGATTCGGAAAAACTGTTTTTT. Protein sequence: CASSRRDSEKLFF.

J is TRBJ2-3 and V is TRBV5-1, with D maybe TRBD2 (7 bases). Trimming took 6 bases from V and 1 from J, leaving 18 bases between them. In germline, CDR1 is SGHRS, CDR2 YFSETQ. CDR3 length: 16 residues. DNA for the CDR3: TGCGCCAGCAAGGGGGACCTAGCGGTTCGCACAGATACGCAGTATTTT. Residues: CASKGDLAVRTDTQYF.

The chain links TRBV18 to TRBJ2-7; D is perhaps TRBD1 or TRBD2 (5 bases each). CDR1 is KGHSH and CDR2 is LQKENI in the germline V gene. This CDR3 region has 14 residues. Trimming cost V 1 base and J 2 bases, with 9 bases left between them. The CDR3 region is CASSPRDQTYEQYF. The CDR3 DNA is TGTGCCAGCTCACCACGGGACCAAACCTACGAGCAGTACTTC. Full variable domain (rest looked up from reference TRBV18 and TRBJ2-7): NAGVMQNPRHLVRRRGQEARLRCSPMKGHSHVYWYRQLPEEGLKFMVYLQKENIIDESGMPKERFSAEFPKEGPSILRIQQVVRGDSAAYFCASSPRDQTYEQYFGPGTRLTVT.

The chain recombines TRBV5-1 with TRBJ2-5, with TRBD2 identical over 7 bases. Germline assignment: CDR1 SGHRS and CDR2 YFSETQ. V lost 0 bases to trimming and J lost 5 bases; unmatched junction nucleotides: 13. This CDR3 has 17 residues. CDR3 loop: CASSLAWGGTGEETQYF. The DNA of the CDR3 is TGCGCCAGCAGCTTGGCCTGGGGGGGAACAGGAGAGGAGACCCAGTACTTC.

The table lists this clone with a count of one. This rearrangement joins TRBV6-1 to TRBJ2-7, with 8 bases that match TRBD1. Germline V gene data show CDR1 as MNHNS and CDR2 as SASEGT. This CDR3 is built from 15 residues. V lost 1 base, J lost 4 bases, and 6 bases stayed unmatched. The CDR3: CASSEGPGQEYEQYF. The CDR3 DNA sequence: TGTGCCAGCAGTGAAGGACCGGGACAGGAATACGAGCAGTACTTC.

This clone was counted once. This rearrangement joins TRBV14 to TRBJ2-1; TRBD2 agrees at 9 bases. CDR3 size: 18 residues. The germline gives CDR1 SGHDN, CDR2 FVKESK. V dropped 1 base and J dropped 9; count of bases not matched to a gene: 16. CDR3 sequence (DNA): TGTGCCAGCAGCCAAGGAACTGGTAGCGGGAGACGTCTCGCTGAGCAGTTCTTC. Its protein is CASSQGTGSGRRLAEQFF.

This rearrangement joins TRBV5-4 to TRBJ2-3; D is ambiguous. The V end lost 1 base, the J end lost 0 bases, and 9 bases lay between the germline ends. The length of the CDR3 is 15 residues. The V gene's germline CDR1 is SGHNT and CDR2 YYREEE (reference sequence). The CDR3 sequence is CASSLTSISTDTQYF. CDR3 DNA: TGTGCCAGCAGCTTGACAAGTATTAGCACAGATACGCAGTATTTT.

The chain recombines TRBV28 with TRBJ1-2; 7 bases fit TRBD1. CDR3 length: 13 residues. V trimming: 6 bases; J trimming: 3 bases; junction bases outside the gene matches: 4. Germline V lookup: CDR1 MDHEN, CDR2 SYDVKM. The CDR3: CASRIDRDYGYTF. Written as DNA, the CDR3 is TGTGCCAGCAGAATTGACAGGGACTATGGCTACACCTTC.

The chain couples TRBV28 to TRBJ2-7; no firm D call. Trimming cost V 7 bases and J 3 bases, with 16 bases left between them. The CDR3 has 14 residues. Germline lookup yields CDR1 MDHEN and CDR2 SYDVKM. The CDR3: CASTPPRSLYEQYF. For the CDR3, the DNA is TGTGCCAGCACCCCCCCCCGCTCCCTCTACGAGCAGTACTTC.

The CDR3 loop is CAISVLGELFF. CDR3 bases: TGTGCCATCAGTGTCCTGGGGGAGCTGTTTTTT. The chain carries TRBV10-3 and TRBJ2-2; D is unresolved. The V gene's germline CDR1 is ENHRY and CDR2 SYGVKD. This CDR3 is built from 11 residues. Trimming removed 4 bases from V and 8 bases from J, with 5 bases in between.

This clone has a handful of counts. The V call is TRBV10-1, the J call TRBJ1-1; no clear D. Germline V gene data show CDR1 as WNHNN and CDR2 as SYGVQD (reference sequence). This CDR3 has 12 amino acids. The ends were cut back, 9 bases at V and 2 bases at J, with 10 bases in the middle. DNA of the CDR3: TGCGCCAGAACGTACCGTAACACTGAAGCTTTCTTT. This gives the protein CARTYRNTEAFF.

The chain uses TRBV5-1 and TRBJ2-1; D possibly corresponds to TRBD2 (5 bases). The V gene's germline CDR1 is SGHRS and CDR2 YFSETQ. V was trimmed by 0 bases and J by 7 bases, leaving 8 bases between them. CDR3 size: 13 residues. CDR3 in DNA: TGCGCCAGCAGCTTGGATACGGGGAATGAGCAGTTCTTC. Its protein is CASSLDTGNEQFF.

The CDR3 sequence is CASSQEGNRVTYEQYF. The CDR3 coding sequence is TGTGCCAGCAGCCAAGAGGGCAACAGGGTAACCTACGAGCAGTACTTC. This chain links TRBV4-2 with TRBJ2-7; TRBD1 is a possible D gene (6 bases). This CDR3 has 16 residues. The V end lost 0 bases, the J end lost 2 bases, and 14 bases lay between the germline ends. Germline lookup yields CDR1 LGHNA and CDR2 YNFKEQ.

The chain joins TRBV19 to TRBJ1-2, with 8 bases lining up with TRBD1. CDR1 is LNHDA and CDR2 is SQIVND in the germline V gene (reference sequence). The junction had 7 bases not matched to a gene; V was cut back by 2 bases and J by 5 bases. The CDR3 consists of 15 residues. The CDR3 reads CASSIPGGAGYGYTF. DNA for the CDR3: TGTGCCAGTAGTATACCAGGGGGCGCAGGGTATGGCTACACCTTC.

The CDR3 nucleotides are TGTGCCATCAACTCCGGGGGACGGGACAGTTTATCTGGAAACACCATATATTTT. Protein: CAINSGGRDSLSGNTIYF. This sequence joins TRBV10-3 and TRBJ1-3, with 7 bases matching TRBD1. The CDR3 has 18 residues. V lost 7 bases to trimming and J lost 1 base; unmatched junction nucleotides: 16. Germline V lookup: CDR1 ENHRY, CDR2 SYGVKD.

This chain links TRBV5-1 with TRBJ1-4; D possibly corresponds to TRBD1 (5 bases). CDR3 size: 16 residues. Per germline, CDR1 SGHRS and CDR2 YFSETQ. V was cut by 0 bases and J by 7 bases, with 16 bases left in between. CDR3 loop: CASSLAGQEGIEKLFF. In DNA form, the CDR3 reads TGCGCCAGCAGCTTGGCCGGGCAGGAGGGGATTGAAAAACTGTTTTTT.

The chain combines TRBV5-1 with TRBJ1-1; TRBD1 matches 7 bases. Germline CDR1 reads SGHRS; CDR2 reads YFSETQ. The CDR3 contains 14 residues. The V segment lost 3 bases and the J segment 0 bases; nucleotides outside the gene matches: 2. The CDR3 DNA reads TGCGCCAGCAGCTCCGGACAGGTGAACACTGAAGCTTTCTTT. Translation: CASSSGQVNTEAFF. Together with reference TRBV5-1 and TRBJ1-1, the CDR3 gives the full variable domain: KAGVTQTPRYLIKTRGQQVTLSCSPISGHRSVSWYQQTPGQGLQFLFEYFSETQRNKGNFPGRFSGRQFSNSRSEMNVSTLELGDSALYLCASSSGQVNTEAFFGQGTRLTVV.

The chain is built from TRBV28 and TRBJ1-2, with D possibly TRBD1 on 5 matching bases. Germline V lookup: CDR1 MDHEN, CDR2 SYDVKM. The ends were cut back, 5 bases at V and 4 bases at J, with 11 bases in the middle. The CDR3 loop spans 13 amino acids. The CDR3 is CASSGGNPYGYTF. The DNA for the CDR3 is TGTGCCAGCAGTGGGGGGAACCCCTATGGCTACACCTTC.

This chain joins TRBV11-2 and TRBJ2-7; 8 positions agree with TRBD2. V shed 6 bases, J shed 7 bases, and the junction held 17 bases outside the gene matches. This CDR3 comprises 16 residues. Germline lookup yields CDR1 SGHAT and CDR2 FQNNGV. The CDR3: CASSKFGREGREEQYF. The CDR3 DNA follows: TGTGCCAGCAGTAAGTTTGGTCGGGAGGGTCGTGAAGAGCAGTACTTC.

This clone was seen once. The same CDR3 also results from other DNA sequences found in this sample. J is TRBJ1-1 and V is TRBV5-1; TRBD1 is a possible D gene (6 bases). This CDR3 contains 14 residues. V lost 0 bases, J lost 4 bases, and 10 bases lay in between. The germline CDR1 and CDR2 sequences are SGHRS and YFSETQ. CDR3 nucleotides: TGCGCCAGCAGCTTGGTACAGGGAGGCACTGAAGCTTTCTTT. This translates into CASSLVQGGTEAFF.

The chain carries TRBV7-7 and TRBJ2-2; D is uncertain. Trimming stripped 5 bases from V and 4 bases from J, with 8 bases between. The CDR3 has 13 residues. CDR1 SSHAT and CDR2 FNYEAQ come from the germline V gene (reference sequence). CDR3 nucleotide sequence: TGTGCCAGCAGCCAAGATGGCACCGGGGAGCTGTTTTTT. Translation gives CASSQDGTGELFF.

This rearrangement joins TRBV29-1 to TRBJ2-5; D gene uncertain. Trimming pared 4 bases from V and 4 bases from J, leaving 4 bases between. CDR3 size: 10 residues. Germline CDR1 and CDR2: SQVTM and ANQGSEA. The CDR3 bases are TGCAGCGTTGCCGGAGAGACCCAGTACTTC. Translation: CSVAGETQYF.

This chain connects TRBV14 to TRBJ2-7; D not certain. V lost 3 bases and J 1 base, leaving 16 bases between the germline ends. In germline, CDR1 is SGHDN, CDR2 FVKESK. This CDR3 is built from 16 residues. DNA for the CDR3: TGTGCCAGCAGCCATGGTAGCTACGACCTATCCTACGAGCAGTACTTC. It yields the protein CASSHGSYDLSYEQYF.

The chain combines TRBV7-9 with TRBJ2-7; no clear D gene. CDR3 length equals 12 residues. Germline lookup yields CDR1 SEHNR and CDR2 FQNEAQ (reference sequence). V was trimmed by 5 bases and J by 3 bases, leaving 8 bases between them. The CDR3 sequence is CASSPIIYEQYF. CDR3 nucleotide sequence: TGTGCCAGCAGCCCAATCATCTACGAGCAGTACTTC.